A selection of T cell receptor beta chains follows, all from one sample in a study of T cells after yellow fever vaccination. TCRdb reprocessed the 5' RACE reads with MiXCR, giving one entry per CDR3 protein. The sample yields approximately 550,000 distinct CDR3 sequences, 15% to 20% seen once. The starting material was PBMCs, obtained 15 days after the yellow fever booster vaccination. These receptors were obtained from a man younger than 45 who received the YFV17D yellow fever vaccine. Both conserved end residues are part of each CDR3. The order of the fields is V gene, J gene, D gene, clone size, CDR3 protein, CDR3 DNA. A D gene is named only where the DNA matches it firmly. Rows give clone size only sometimes, using once, few, many, or a class for an expanded clone.

v_gene: TRBV9; j_gene: TRBJ2-1; d_gene: .; abundance: .; CDR3aa: CASSKQGTTQGEQFF; CDR3nt: TGTGCCAGCAGCAAACAGGGGACTACCCAAGGCGAGCAGTTCTTC
v_gene: TRBV24-1; j_gene: TRBJ2-3; d_gene: TRBD2; abundance: .; CDR3aa: CATSEPASGSGTQYF; CDR3nt: TGTGCCACCAGTGAACCAGCTAGCGGGAGCGGTACGCAGTATTTT
v_gene: TRBV10-3; j_gene: TRBJ1-4; d_gene: .; abundance: few; CDR3aa: CASRTPTNEKLFF; CDR3nt: TGTGCCAGCAGGACACCAACTAATGAAAAACTGTTTTTT
v_gene: TRBV6-1; j_gene: TRBJ1-4; d_gene: .; abundance: .; CDR3aa: CASSPRGSHNEKLFF; CDR3nt: TGTGCCAGCAGTCCACGCGGGAGCCATAATGAAAAACTGTTTTTT
v_gene: TRBV7-2; j_gene: TRBJ2-5; d_gene: .; abundance: .; CDR3aa: CASKPPGQETQYF; CDR3nt: TGTGCCAGCAAACCCCCCGGCCAAGAGACCCAGTACTTC
v_gene: TRBV4-3; j_gene: TRBJ2-7; d_gene: .; abundance: few; CDR3aa: CASSPRDGYYEQYF; CDR3nt: TGCGCCAGCAGCCCCCGGGACGGATACTACGAGCAGTACTTC
v_gene: TRBV10-3; j_gene: TRBJ1-5; d_gene: .; abundance: few; CDR3aa: CAIRGTQGLRLFSNQPQHF; CDR3nt: TGTGCCATCAGGGGGACACAGGGCCTTCGCCTTTTTAGCAATCAGCCCCAGCATTTT
v_gene: TRBV27; j_gene: TRBJ2-1; d_gene: TRBD1; abundance: few; CDR3aa: CASSLGTGLLLSSYNEQFF; CDR3nt: TGTGCCAGCAGTCTTGGGACAGGGCTCCTACTGAGCTCCTACAATGAGCAGTTCTTC
v_gene: TRBV6-1; j_gene: TRBJ2-1; d_gene: .; abundance: few; CDR3aa: CASQRAQWGNEQFF; CDR3nt: TGTGCCAGCCAACGGGCGCAGTGGGGCAATGAGCAGTTCTTC
v_gene: TRBV14; j_gene: TRBJ2-7; d_gene: .; abundance: few; CDR3aa: CASSRSEVRAYEQYF; CDR3nt: TGTGCCAGCAGCCGGTCGGAGGTTCGGGCCTACGAGCAGTACTTC
v_gene: TRBV7-8; j_gene: TRBJ2-7; d_gene: .; abundance: .; CDR3aa: CASSEQDSYEQYF; CDR3nt: TGTGCCAGCAGCGAACAAGACTCCTACGAGCAGTACTTC
v_gene: TRBV20-1; j_gene: TRBJ2-1; d_gene: .; abundance: .; CDR3aa: CSARGTLLYNEQFF; CDR3nt: TGCAGTGCTAGAGGAACCCTACTTTACAATGAGCAGTTCTTC
v_gene: TRBV10-3; j_gene: TRBJ2-1; d_gene: TRBD1; abundance: few; CDR3aa: CAISGRGTYNEQFF; CDR3nt: TGTGCCATCAGTGGCAGGGGGACCTACAATGAGCAGTTCTTC
v_gene: TRBV20-1; j_gene: TRBJ2-1; d_gene: .; abundance: .; CDR3aa: CSAPPGGGVYNEQFF; CDR3nt: TGCAGTGCACCCCCTGGAGGTGGCGTTTACAATGAGCAGTTCTTC
v_gene: TRBV20-1; j_gene: TRBJ2-1; d_gene: .; abundance: few; CDR3aa: CSASLRGGYNEQFF; CDR3nt: TGCAGTGCTAGCTTAAGGGGGGGGTACAATGAGCAGTTCTTC
v_gene: TRBV4-2; j_gene: TRBJ2-7; d_gene: .; abundance: .; CDR3aa: CASSQGSGVPGYEQYF; CDR3nt: TGTGCCAGCAGCCAAGGGTCCGGGGTTCCCGGTTACGAGCAGTACTTC
v_gene: TRBV7-8; j_gene: TRBJ2-7; d_gene: .; abundance: few; CDR3aa: CASSPGRLTYEQYF; CDR3nt: TGTGCCAGCAGCCCGGGACGGTTGACCTACGAGCAGTACTTC
v_gene: TRBV5-6; j_gene: TRBJ2-3; d_gene: TRBD2; abundance: few; CDR3aa: CASARTRILDTQYF; CDR3nt: TGTGCCAGCGCCAGGACTAGGATCCTAGATACGCAGTATTTT
v_gene: TRBV7-2; j_gene: TRBJ2-1; d_gene: .; abundance: few; CDR3aa: CASTSWADGYNEQFF; CDR3nt: TGTGCCAGCACCTCCTGGGCGGATGGCTACAATGAGCAGTTCTTC
v_gene: TRBV20-1; j_gene: TRBJ2-5; d_gene: .; abundance: many; CDR3aa: CSAGRPRDGRGQETQYF; CDR3nt: TGCAGTGCCGGTCGTCCACGTGACGGAAGGGGACAAGAGACCCAGTACTTC
v_gene: TRBV20-1; j_gene: TRBJ2-3; d_gene: TRBD1; abundance: .; CDR3aa: CSASDRDRGRADTQYF; CDR3nt: TGCAGTGCTAGCGACCGGGACAGGGGGCGCGCAGATACGCAGTATTTT
v_gene: TRBV21-1; j_gene: TRBJ2-1; d_gene: .; abundance: few; CDR3aa: CASSKARPQGSEQFF; CDR3nt: TGTGCCAGCAGCAAAGCCCGACCTCAGGGTAGTGAGCAGTTCTTC
v_gene: TRBV3-1; j_gene: TRBJ2-1; d_gene: .; abundance: .; CDR3aa: CASSNAHNEQFF; CDR3nt: TGTGCCAGCAGCAACGCGCACAATGAGCAGTTCTTC